This TCR beta chain is drawn from a study of blood T cell repertoires in COVID-19. This table comes from immunoSEQ multiplex PCR, and its TCRdb copy is limited to in-frame clones, with some not included. The sample has about 59,000 clones, 85% seen once. The CDR3 has 15 residues. Per germline, CDR1 SGDLS and CDR2 YYNGEE. Germline trimming cut 3 bases from V and 9 bases from J; bases unmatched to any gene: 7. This TCR came from a human donor in a cohort sampled during active COVID-19. The chain couples TRBV9 to TRBJ1-6; TRBD1 matches 9 bases. Sample: peripheral blood. The CDR3 sequence: CASSGSGTGPSPLHF. CDR3 nucleotide sequence: TGTGCCAGCAGCGGCTCCGGGACAGGGCCTTCACCCCTCCACTTT.